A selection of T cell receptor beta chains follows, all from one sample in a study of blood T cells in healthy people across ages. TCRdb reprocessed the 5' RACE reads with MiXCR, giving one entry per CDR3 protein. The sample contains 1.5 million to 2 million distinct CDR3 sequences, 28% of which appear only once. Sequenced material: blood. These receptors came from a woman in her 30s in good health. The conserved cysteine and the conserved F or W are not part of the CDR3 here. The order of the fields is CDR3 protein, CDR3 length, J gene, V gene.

ASTPRVGGVGANVLT 15 TRBJ2-6 TRBV5-1
SVEIAGRGRRYQETQY 16 TRBJ2-5 TRBV29-1
SVEPYSNTGELF 12 TRBJ2-2 TRBV29-1
ASGHGTNTDEQF 12 TRBJ2-1 TRBV9
SARVSGRSVSNEQF 14 TRBJ2-1 TRBV20-1
ATSLGQGGGELF 12 TRBJ2-2 TRBV15
ASSLREGQGRSPLH 14 TRBJ1-6 TRBV5-1
ASSVLVGSYNEQF 13 TRBJ2-1 TRBV2
ASKKFQGEETQY 12 TRBJ2-5 TRBV12-3/TRBV12-4
ASSRTDSNYGYT 12 TRBJ1-2 TRBV5-6
ASSFGGGFMNTEAF 14 TRBJ1-1 TRBV7-6
ASSSPGGLAGYLEQY 15 TRBJ2-7 TRBV5-1
SAPSGGYNEQF 11 TRBJ2-1 TRBV20-1
ASSFPLSGGPEAQLDNEQF 19 TRBJ2-1 TRBV11-1
ASTYGYT 7 TRBJ1-2 TRBV7-2
ASCKEKRGQGVETQY 15 TRBJ2-5 TRBV6-1
ASSQGAPRTGAPYEQY 16 TRBJ2-7 TRBV4-3
ASNRFAGGAYNEQF 14 TRBJ2-1 TRBV14
ASSDTGGKETQY 12 TRBJ2-5 TRBV18
SARPWAGDLTDTQY 14 TRBJ2-3 TRBV20-1
ASREPTYNEQF 11 TRBJ2-1 TRBV6-2/TRBV6-3
ASSSLAREQF 10 TRBJ2-1 TRBV11-2
SSRSGRYYEQY 11 TRBJ2-7 TRBV29-1
ASSAQGSNEQF 11 TRBJ2-1 TRBV6-5
AISAPGNYGYT 11 TRBJ1-2 TRBV10-3
ASSTVDNQF 9 TRBJ2-1 TRBV12-3/TRBV12-4
ACSQPTGWEQF 11 TRBJ2-1 TRBV3-1
ASSFSSSGSSNERF 14 TRBJ2-1 TRBV7-2
AISEGSEGGETQY 13 TRBJ2-5 TRBV10-3
ASSLTSGPAGDTQY 14 TRBJ2-3 TRBV5-1
ASSSRGQINEKRF 13 TRBJ1-4 TRBV7-2
ASSSQAYGYT 10 TRBJ1-2 TRBV7-9
ASSLGLQLNTEAF 13 TRBJ1-1 TRBV5-1
SARQDRGQETQY 12 TRBJ2-5 TRBV20-1
ASSSRDSHNSPLH 13 TRBJ1-6 TRBV7-6
ASSKGEREVQTDIQY 15 TRBJ2-4 TRBV21-1
SVAEKESRSYNEQF 14 TRBJ2-1 TRBV29-1
ASSLIGCMGYT 11 TRBJ1-2 TRBV12-3/TRBV12-4
ASSSAGLSGKNIQY 14 TRBJ2-4 TRBV5-1
SARGMGGTEDSEQY 14 TRBJ2-7 TRBV20-1
ASSQDLWGAF 10 TRBJ1-1 TRBV14
ATSESGGVTDTQY 13 TRBJ2-3 TRBV24-1
SARGAIGTSGSRGNEQF 17 TRBJ2-1 TRBV20-1
ASDNTGELF 9 TRBJ2-2 TRBV9
ASSENDRGETQY 12 TRBJ2-5 TRBV3-1
ASSSVATSGHQY 12 TRBJ2-3 TRBV28
SARVAGTSVY 10 TRBJ2-3 TRBV20-1
ASSLGTGVYNEQF 13 TRBJ2-1 TRBV5-5
ASSSPGAGNTIY 12 TRBJ1-3 TRBV6-2/TRBV6-3
AISDSPNSPLH 11 TRBJ1-6 TRBV10-3
ASSRGGGGAYNEQF 14 TRBJ2-1 TRBV28
ASSFSGSQDREQY 13 TRBJ2-7 TRBV5-1
ASSHSYLASYEQY 13 TRBJ2-7 TRBV7-2
ASSSGQGIAYEQY 13 TRBJ2-7 TRBV7-6
ATSRSPGTGEADTQY 15 TRBJ2-3 TRBV15